The clone carrying this TCR beta chain came up a few times. Its antigen remains unknown. This sample was taken from a study of liver allograft versus peripheral blood T cells. Study in general: Transplanted livers and recipients' peripheral blood had their T cell receptor repertoires compared. Overall study findings and caveats: Reportedly, liver allograft T cell receptor repertoires differed from peripheral blood ones.

The length of the CDR3 is 14 residues. The germline V gene has CDR1 DFQATT and CDR2 SNEGSKA (reference sequence). V was clipped by 6 bases and J by 0 bases, with 14 bases between them. TCRdb re-analysed the reads in MiXCR, keeping a single row per CDR3 protein. Among about 14,000 distinct CDR3 sequences, 20% to 25% were seen once, and the ten largest hold about 6%. V is TRBV20-1 and J is TRBJ1-1; D gene uncertain. The clonotype comes from a human patient who had a liver transplant. The graft donor may have contributed some T cells. The CDR3, as DNA: TGCAGTGCCTCCCCGGGGTACATGAACACTGAAGCTTTCTTT. Protein product: CSASPGYMNTEAFF.